The 19 T cell receptor beta chains presented below share a single source sample, sequenced in a study of cytomegalovirus exposure and HLA in healthy donors. Researchers ran the PCR with 60 Vbeta and 13 Jbeta primers. This table comes from immunoSEQ multiplex PCR, and its TCRdb copy is limited to in-frame clones, with some not included. Altogether 100,000 or so clones are present, about 85% being singletons, with the ten largest covering less than 5%. The material sequenced was PBMCs. The receptors stem from a man aged 25 to 40 in good health and CMV-seronegative.

This rearrangement joins TRBV5-5 to TRBJ2-7; 7 bases match TRBD1. Germline V CDR1 and CDR2: SGHKS, YYEKEE (reference sequence). With V trimmed by 4 bases and J by 2 bases, 6 bases remained unmatched. The CDR3 sequence is 14 residues long. The CDR3 protein is CASSPDRVPYEQYF. The CDR3 DNA follows: TGTGCCAGCAGCCCCGACAGGGTCCCCTACGAGCAGTACTTC.

V and J are TRBV4-1 and TRBJ1-1; no clear D. V shed 1 base and J shed 1 base, with 4 bases lying between them. CDR3 length equals 13 residues. Germline values: CDR1 MGHRA, CDR2 YSYEKL. CDR3 bases: TGCGCCAGCAGCCAAGGCAGGAACACTGAAGCTTTCTTT. Translated: CASSQGRNTEAFF.

The chain recombines TRBV5-1 with TRBJ1-1, with 9 bases identical to TRBD1. The CDR3 is 16 residues long. Looked up from germline, CDR1 is SGHRS and CDR2 is YFSETQ. Trimming took 3 bases from V and 3 from J; bases not matched to a gene: 9. CDR3: CASSSLTGGRDTEAFF. The CDR3 DNA reads as TGCGCCAGCAGCTCACTCACAGGGGGCCGGGACACTGAAGCTTTCTTT.

The chain has TRBV9 and TRBJ1-2; D gene ambiguous. Germline assignment: CDR1 SGDLS and CDR2 YYNGEE. The CDR3 consists of 16 residues. Trimming pared 3 bases from V and 2 bases from J, leaving 17 bases between. The CDR3 is CASSGPEGYINYGYTF. CDR3 coding DNA: TGTGCCAGCAGCGGTCCGGAGGGCTATATCAACTATGGCTACACCTTC.

J is TRBJ1-6 and V is TRBV30, with TRBD1 matching over 7 bases. Germline V gives CDR1 GTSNPN, CDR2 SVGIG (reference sequence). V shed 4 bases, J shed 4 bases, and the junction held 7 bases outside the gene matches. This CDR3 spans 15 amino acids. In DNA, the CDR3 is TGTGCCTGGATCAGAACAGGGGCTTATAATTCACCCCTCCACTTT. Translation: CAWIRTGAYNSPLHF.

The gene calls are TRBV27 and TRBJ1-6; D is uncertain. V shed 4 bases and J shed 10 bases, with 11 bases lying between them. Looked up from germline, CDR1 is MNHEY and CDR2 is SMNVEV (reference sequence). The length of the CDR3 is 13 residues. The CDR3 DNA reads TGTGCCAGCAGTTCCGTGACTCGCTCACCCCTCCACTTT. Translated, it gives CASSSVTRSPLHF.

The chain is built from TRBV5-5 and TRBJ2-7; D remains unclear. The germline V gene encodes CDR1 SGHKS and CDR2 YYEKEE (reference sequence). V was pared by 2 bases and J by 5 bases, with 11 bases between. The CDR3 contains 13 residues. CDR3 coding DNA: TGTGCCAGCAGCTTTGGGCGCCCAGACGAGCAGTACTTC. Its protein product is CASSFGRPDEQYF. Full variable domain (outside the CDR3, taken from reference TRBV5-5 and TRBJ2-7): DAGVTQSPTHLIKTRGQQVTLRCSPISGHKSVSWYQQVLGQGPQFIFQYYEKEERGRGNFPDRFSARQFPNYSSELNVNALLLGDSALYLCASSFGRPDEQYFGPGTRLTVT.

V usage is TRBV11-2 and J usage is TRBJ1-2; D is ambiguous. CDR3 size: 15 residues. Trimming removed 5 bases at V and 8 bases at J, with 21 bases between. Germline V CDR1 and CDR2: SGHAT, FQNNGV. The CDR3 sequence: CASSPRWDSREGYTF. The CDR3 DNA reads as TGTGCCAGCAGCCCTCGTTGGGATTCCCGGGAGGGCTACACCTTC.

The rearrangement links TRBV5-4 to TRBJ2-3; D is unresolved. This CDR3 is built from 12 residues. Looked up from germline, CDR1 is SGHNT and CDR2 is YYREEE (reference sequence). Trimming took off 1 base at V and 5 bases at J, with 5 bases between the two ends. This CDR3 is CASSLSRDTQYF. The CDR3, as DNA: TGTGCCAGCAGCTTGTCGAGAGATACGCAGTATTTT.

The chain uses TRBV29-1 and TRBJ1-5, with a weak D call TRBD1 (5 bases). The germline V and J ends were trimmed by 6 bases and 3 bases, with 12 bases remaining between them. CDR3 length equals 13 residues. Germline-derived CDR1 and CDR2 are SQVTM and ANQGSEA. CDR3 in amino acids: CSVADTNNQPQHF. The DNA of the CDR3 is TGCAGCGTCGCGGACACCAACAATCAGCCCCAGCATTTT.

The rearrangement joins TRBV7-2 to TRBJ1-1; a weak D match, TRBD1 (5 bases). Trimming shortened V by 1 base and J by 6 bases, and 15 bases separated the two germline ends. Germline CDR1 SGHTA, CDR2 FQGNSA. There are 15 residues in the CDR3. Here the CDR3 DNA reads TGTGCCAGCAGCTTAGTAGCAGGGCAAAATTCTGAAGCTTTCTTT. As protein: CASSLVAGQNSEAFF.

The CDR3 bases are TGTGCCAGCAGCTTGGGGCTAGCGGGAGGCGAGCAGTACTTC. Protein product: CASSLGLAGGEQYF. The chain joins TRBV5-6 to TRBJ2-7, with 11 bases that match TRBD2. This CDR3 is 14 amino acids long. Trimming removed 0 bases from V and 6 bases from J; junction bases left unmatched: 2. From germline, CDR1 is SGHDT and CDR2 YYEEEE.

About this clone itself: Other nucleotide sequences in the sample specify the same CDR3. The rearrangement uses TRBV29-1 and TRBJ2-7, with TRBD1 matching over 10 bases. The CDR3 sequence is 13 residues long. The V gene end was trimmed by 6 bases and the J gene end by 5 bases; junction bases not matched to a gene: 7. Per germline, CDR1 SQVTM and CDR2 ANQGSEA. CDR3 DNA: TGCAGCGTACCAGGACAGGGGGGCCACGAGCAGTACTTC. This encodes CSVPGQGGHEQYF.

The chain couples TRBV4-1 to TRBJ1-1; 9 bases are shared with TRBD1. V shed 6 bases and J 7 bases; nucleotides not matched to a gene: 12. CDR1 MGHRA and CDR2 YSYEKL come from the germline V gene. The CDR3 has 15 amino acids. In DNA, the CDR3 is TGCGCCAGCAGGCACCGGGACAGGGCACTAGATGAAGCTTTCTTT. Its protein product is CASRHRDRALDEAFF.

This chain connects TRBV7-9 to TRBJ2-1; 7 nucleotides line up with TRBD1. The V gene's germline CDR1 is SEHNR and CDR2 FQNEAQ (reference sequence). This CDR3 contains 16 residues. V lost 2 bases, J lost 0 bases, and 4 bases stayed unmatched. CDR3 DNA sequence: TGTGCCAGCAGCTTATACGGGACAGTCTCCTACAATGAGCAGTTCTTC. It encodes CASSLYGTVSYNEQFF.

The rearrangement joins TRBV4-2 to TRBJ2-3; weak D call: TRBD1 (5 bases). This CDR3 has 15 amino acids. Germline V gene data show CDR1 as LGHNA and CDR2 as YNFKEQ. The ends were cut back, 0 bases at V and 3 bases at J, with 10 bases in the middle. CDR3 DNA sequence: TGTGCCAGCAGCCAAGACAGGGTGTTTACAGATACGCAGTATTTT. It yields the protein CASSQDRVFTDTQYF.

The table lists this clone with a count of one. This chain links TRBV12-5 with TRBJ1-1, with TRBD1 matching 7 bases. The CDR3 loop spans 12 amino acids. Germline loops: CDR1 LGHNT, CDR2 FRNRAP. V was clipped by 8 bases and J by 3 bases; unmatched bases: 3. The DNA of the CDR3 is TGTGCTAGTACCACAGGGGACACTGAAGCTTTCTTT. As protein: CASTTGDTEAFF.

The chain recombines TRBV4-1 with TRBJ1-1, with 8 positions matching TRBD1. V was pared by 6 bases and J by 2 bases, with 5 bases of the junction left unmatched. Germline assignment: CDR1 MGHRA and CDR2 YSYEKL. The CDR3 covers 14 residues. The CDR3 reads CASSPDRANTEAFF. CDR3 DNA sequence: TGCGCCAGCAGTCCGGACAGGGCAAACACTGAAGCTTTCTTT.

Regarding this clone: The CDR3 carries no conserved terminal phenylalanine or tryptophan, so it likely arises from a read error. The chain links TRBV4-2 to TRBJ2-7; D is unresolved. The CDR3 extends over 15 amino acids. Germline CDR1 is LGHNA and CDR2 is YNFKEQ. V lost 0 bases to trimming and J lost 7 bases, with 16 bases between them. The CDR3 bases are TGTGCCAGCAGCCAAGAAATGTCCTTGGGTCGGGAGCAGTACCTC. Its protein product is CASSQEMSLGREQYL.